A selection of T cell receptor beta chains follows, all from one sample in a study of blood T cell repertoires in COVID-19. The assay was immunoSEQ multiplex PCR, and TCRdb's table has in-frame clones only and misses some. Here the sample spans about 260,000 clones, approximately 90% being singletons. What was sequenced was peripheral blood. The receptor set was obtained from a woman aged 40 to 55 with acute or convalescent COVID-19. Both conserved end residues are part of each CDR3.

j_call v_call cdr3_aa
TRBJ1-2 TRBV6-5 CASVGGTYGYTF
TRBJ2-2 TRBV30 CAWSVRSTGELFF
TRBJ1-1 TRBV9 CASSLRGGNTEAFF
TRBJ1-4 TRBV9 CASSPYDRRMGEKLFF
TRBJ1-4 TRBV6-5 CASSSAGQGSVKLFF
TRBJ1-2 TRBV15 CATSSEQENYGYTF
TRBJ2-6 TRBV6-1 CASSEYSSGANVLTF
TRBJ2-1 TRBV24-1 CATSGGGADFNEQFF
TRBJ1-5 TRBV6-5 CASSWGTISEPQHF
TRBJ2-6 TRBV4-2 CASSQLQGSSVLTF
TRBJ1-2 TRBV6-5 CASSWTDRDYGYTF
TRBJ1-1 TRBV6-5 CASSSSNGQGVTEAFF
TRBJ1-6 TRBV19 CASSVRDRDNSPLHF
TRBJ2-1 TRBV13 CASSFLAGNAYNEQFF
TRBJ2-1 TRBV12-5 CASGLTPSSQGNEQFF
TRBJ1-1 TRBV6-5 CASGGSQGAIAEAFF
TRBJ2-2 TRBV19 CASSIEGLGNTGELFF
TRBJ1-2 TRBV27 CASNTGQGASNYGYTF
TRBJ1-2 TRBV19 CASSIDLVQGDRSGYTF
TRBJ2-3 TRBV19 CASRRGQPADTQYF
TRBJ1-2 TRBV2 CASVWGERLNGYTF
TRBJ1-2 TRBV5-6 CASRQGNYGYTF
TRBJ1-1 TRBV19 CASSGVRNTEAFF
TRBJ1-2 TRBV6-6 CASSFPDRGDGYTF
TRBJ1-1 TRBV7-8 CASSLRAGVNTEAFF
TRBJ2-1 TRBV29-1 CSGTLGLDEQFF
TRBJ1-1 TRBV30 CAWSVQAGIFREAFF
TRBJ2-2 TRBV6-5 CASSSGTFANTGELFF
TRBJ1-2 TRBV29-1 CSAGQGTNYGYTF
TRBJ1-3 TRBV7-9 CASSSQEAFSSGNTIYF
TRBJ2-2 TRBV12-5 CASGSSGTGNAGELFF
TRBJ1-3 TRBV6-5 CASRGGAISGNTIYF
TRBJ2-2 TRBV4-1 CASSQDSGGLTGELFF
TRBJ2-2 TRBV6-4 CASSEMNTNTGELFF
TRBJ1-1 TRBV6-6 CASSYRQGSTEAFF
TRBJ2-5 TRBV20-1 CSASRDRHQETQYF
TRBJ2-3 TRBV4-2 CASSRGQPPDTQYF
TRBJ1-6 TRBV10-1 CASSEGTGNSPLHF
TRBJ2-5 TRBV11-3 CASSSAKDRGKETQYF
TRBJ1-3 TRBV5-1 CASSLQGVGTSGNTIYF
TRBJ1-1 TRBV11-2 CASSLVGRAGTEAFF
TRBJ2-4 TRBV2 CATQGQELIQYF
TRBJ2-5 TRBV2 CASSRDRQETQYF
TRBJ2-1 TRBV5-1 CASSAGTSGGGSNEQFF
TRBJ1-5 TRBV6-6 CASNPGQGNQPQHF
TRBJ1-4 TRBV9 CASSVSTAPYEKLFF
TRBJ2-1 TRBV7-9 CASSGTGTGGNEQFF
TRBJ1-5 TRBV28 CASSTITGVGPQHF
TRBJ2-2 TRBV2 CASSEPGQGNTGELFF
TRBJ2-1 TRBV6-5 CASSLSGGYNEQFF
TRBJ1-1 TRBV5-1 CASSGGAGREAFF
TRBJ1-6 TRBV25-1 CASTGQGASPLHF
TRBJ1-1 TRBV5-4 CASSPYRGPEAFF